This entry features one T cell receptor beta chain sequence. There are many counts of this clonotype. Its antigen is not yet known. No base quality values were provided; no much bigger clone lies one nucleotide off. The data derive from a study of CD8 T cells in ankylosing spondylitis (TCRdb year 2017). With regard to the full study: To find TCR variants linked to disease, the study profiled T cell receptor beta repertoires in ankylosing spondylitis patients and healthy donors. Peripheral blood samples were taken, and synovial fluid was additionally collected from ankylosing spondylitis patients. The whole study cohort included some 100 healthy donors and about two dozen ankylosing spondylitis patients.

CDR1 LGHDT and CDR2 YNNKEL were looked up in the germline V gene (reference sequence). The cysteine opens and the phenylalanine closes a CDR3 of 19 amino acids. Here the CDR3 DNA is all that survives: 57 bases in frame from base 1. Germline trimming amounts to 3 bases on V and 7 bases on J, with 21 as the count of junction bases outside the gene matches. The sample was run on an Illumina HiSeq 2500. TCR beta libraries were prepared by quantitative 5'-RACE with molecular barcodes. The authors' pipeline ran thus. A new computational method, built on a probabilistic model of VDJ rearrangement, was used to identify disease-linked TCR variants. TCRdb redid the processing of the public reads, applying fastp at Q25 and MiXCR, and retained in-frame beta chains. Rows merge per CDR3 protein into single entries with the most common DNA and genes. These V and J calls derive from TCRdb rather than the authors' analysis. The sample profile shows about 250,000 distinct CDR3 sequences; less than 9.5% of them were found once. The ten largest clones add up to roughly 5% of the sample.

Overall study results and their limits: Some of the motif variants had been reported before in the synovial fluid and blood of reactive arthritis patients, a finding that suggests common disease-initiation mechanisms. Blood from ankylosing spondylitis patients appeared to be characterized by a TCR beta motif made up of seven or eight highly homologous amino acid variants. A CD8+ phenotype was shown by the disease-linked clones, which were found at relatively low frequencies in peripheral blood. The disease-linked clones were reported as significantly enriched in matched synovial fluid samples from ankylosing spondylitis patients.

The source of this sequence is a female donor with ankylosing spondylitis or in good health (not recorded which). The V and J segments used are TRBV3-1 and TRBJ2-7, with TRBD2 matching 10 junction bases. The specimen sequenced was blood, either unsorted or a sorted T cell fraction (not recorded which). This receptor has the CDR3 CASSQTTGLASTRTSEQYF. The nucleotides are TGTGCCAGCAGCCAGACCACGGGACTAGCGTCGACGCGCACATCGGAGCAGTACTTC.